This T cell receptor (beta chain) comes out of a study of cytomegalovirus exposure and HLA in healthy donors. This clone was counted between two and nine times. Its antigen is as yet unknown. Per germline, CDR1 SEHNR and CDR2 FQNEAQ (reference sequence). The CDR3 contains 14 residues. V was trimmed by 5 bases and J by 5 bases, leaving 15 bases between them. Whole-study results and caveats: Per a later analysis, roughly 17,000 TCR beta sequences showed association with HLA alleles at 0.05 false discovery rate.

13 Jbeta primers and 60 Vbeta primers were used for the PCR. Generated by immunoSEQ multiplex PCR, the TCRdb table keeps only in-frame clones and is missing some. The data show fewer than 350,000 clones, roughly 89% seen once. Sequenced: PBMCs. The TCR was taken from a woman aged 18-35 years in good health and CMV-seronegative. The J gene is TRBJ1-2, the V gene TRBV7-9, with D maybe TRBD1 (5 bases). In nucleotides, the CDR3 is TGTGCCAGCAGCGCCGGGGCAGGGAGGTATGGCTACACCTTC. It encodes CASSAGAGRYGYTF. The variable domain in full, with the rest retrieved from reference TRBV7-9 and TRBJ1-2, is DTGVSQNPRHKITKRGQNVTFRCDPISEHNRLYWYRQTLGQGPEFLTYFQNEAQLEKSRLLSDRFSAERPKGSFSTLEIQRTEQGDSAMYLCASSAGAGRYGYTFGSGTRLTVV.